Shown below are 14 T cell receptor beta chains from a single sample sequenced in a study of CD8+CD57+ T cells in acquired aplastic anemia. Using genomic DNA as the template, TCR beta VDJ and CDR3 profiling was carried out. MiXCR, applied by TCRdb to the reads, yields one record per CDR3 protein. The data show about 160,000 distinct CDR3 sequences, less than 60% seen once. Sequencing was done on patients that had shown CD8+CD57+ cell expansion by flow cytometry. Sequenced material: sorted CD4+, CD8+, or CD8+CD57+ T cells (not recorded which) from PBMCs. Receptors were obtained from a human donor with aplastic anemia.

In this sample, this clonotype turned up a few times. In DNA, the CDR3 is TGCAGTGCTGGGACTAGCGGGAGCGAGACCCAGTACTTC. It encodes CSAGTSGSETQYF. V is TRBV20-1 and J is TRBJ2-5; 14 bases agree with TRBD2. With V trimmed by 5 bases and J by 5 bases, 1 base remained unmatched. The CDR3 length is 13 residues. The V gene's germline CDR1 is DFQATT and CDR2 SNEGSKA (reference sequence).

This clonotype appeared many times. The chain carries TRBV7-3 and TRBJ2-1; weak D call: TRBD2 (5 bases). CDR1 SGHTA and CDR2 FQGTGA come from the germline V gene. This CDR3 is 15 amino acids long. V lost 4 bases, J lost 0 bases, and 10 bases lay in between. The CDR3 DNA follows: TGTGCCAGCAGCTCTGTAGGGAGCTCCTACAATGAGCAGTTCTTC. Its protein is CASSSVGSSYNEQFF. Full variable domain (remainder filled in from reference TRBV7-3 and TRBJ2-1): GAGVSQTPSNKVTEKGKYVELRCDPISGHTALYWYRQSLGQGPEFLIYFQGTGAADDSGLPNDRFFAVRPEGSVSTLKIQRTERGDSAVYLCASSSVGSSYNEQFFGPGTRLTVL.

This clonotype has a count of ten or more. The rearrangement uses TRBV24-1 and TRBJ2-3; D call uncertain. CDR1 is KGHDR and CDR2 is SFDVKD in the germline V gene. V gave up 5 bases and J gave up 3 bases, with 5 bases separating them. The CDR3 has 12 amino acids. The CDR3 DNA reads TGTGCCACCAGTGCCATTACAGATACGCAGTATTTT. This sequence encodes CATSAITDTQYF.

V gene TRBV7-2 combines with J gene TRBJ1-2, with 7 bases that match TRBD1. Germline loops: CDR1 SGHTA, CDR2 FQGNSA. The CDR3 has 15 amino acids. J was trimmed by 3 bases and V by 0 bases; bases with no gene match: 4. CDR3 bases: TGTGCCAGCAGCTTAGCAACAGGGGCGGACTATGGCTACACCTTC. Residues: CASSLATGADYGYTF. The complete variable domain, with remaining parts taken from reference TRBV7-2 and TRBJ1-2, reads GAGVSQSPSNKVTEKGKDVELRCDPISGHTALYWYRQSLGQGLEFLIYFQGNSAPDKSGLPSDRFSAERTGGSVSTLTIQRTQQEDSAVYLCASSLATGADYGYTFGSGTRLTVV.

This clonotype has at least ten counts. The chain employs TRBV5-6 and TRBJ2-2; 9 bases match TRBD1. The germline V gene has CDR1 SGHDT and CDR2 YYEEEE. J lost 6 bases, V lost 4 bases, and 7 bases had no gene match. This CDR3 spans 15 amino acids. The CDR3 is CASSHGQGRAGELFF. CDR3 nucleotides: TGTGCCAGCAGCCACGGACAGGGGAGGGCCGGGGAGCTGTTTTTT.

The chain recombines TRBV7-6 with TRBJ2-7; D call uncertain. Trimming took off 5 bases at V and 6 bases at J, with 11 bases between the two ends. The CDR3 spans 12 residues. Germline CDR1 SGHVS, CDR2 FNYEAQ. For the CDR3, the DNA is TGTGCCAGCAGCCCGGCTTTGGGCGAGCAGTACTTC. Its translation is CASSPALGEQYF.

This clonotype was seen many times. V and J are TRBV2 and TRBJ2-3; 9 bases match TRBD1. The CDR3 has 15 residues. Per the germline V gene, CDR1 is SNHLY and CDR2 is FYNNEI. The J segment lost 1 base and the V segment lost 6 bases, leaving 5 bases of the junction unmatched. Here the CDR3 reads CASRKDRGGTDTQYF. Here the CDR3 DNA reads TGTGCCAGCAGGAAGGACAGGGGCGGCACAGATACGCAGTATTTT.

This clonotype has ten or more counts. The J gene is TRBJ1-2, the V gene TRBV29-1; D gene unclear. V was pared by 7 bases and J by 6 bases, with 15 bases between. CDR1 is SQVTM and CDR2 is ANQGSEA in the germline V gene. The CDR3 totals 12 residues. This CDR3 is CSAGRPSDGYTF. CDR3 sequence (DNA): TGCAGCGCCGGCCGACCCAGCGATGGCTACACCTTC.

This clonotype has only a few counts. V is TRBV20-1 and J is TRBJ2-7; 9 nucleotides match TRBD2. Per the germline V gene, CDR1 is DFQATT and CDR2 is SNEGSKA (reference sequence). The CDR3 spans 15 residues. J gave up 3 bases and V 1 base, and 7 bases lay outside the gene matches. The CDR3 DNA follows: TGCAGTGCTAGAGCCCCGGGACTAGCCATCTACGAGCAGTACTTC. As protein: CSARAPGLAIYEQYF.

This clonotype was seen more than once but under ten times. The chain has TRBV19 and TRBJ1-2, with D maybe TRBD1 (6 bases). CDR1 is LNHDA and CDR2 is SQIVND in the germline V gene (reference sequence). V lost 3 bases and J 8 bases, leaving 25 bases between the germline ends. The CDR3 has 17 residues. The CDR3 spells CASSITLGPQGGQGYTF. The CDR3 region has the DNA TGTGCCAGTAGTATTACTCTGGGGCCACAGGGAGGGCAGGGCTACACCTTC.

This clonotype was seen ten or more times. The V and J genes are TRBV20-1 and TRBJ2-7, with 8 bases identical to TRBD2. The CDR3 is 16 residues long. The ends lost 3 bases at V and 1 base at J; junction bases unmatched: 11. CDR1 DFQATT and CDR2 SNEGSKA come from the germline V gene (reference sequence). The CDR3 region is CSARSTATSVSYEQYF. Written as DNA, the CDR3 is TGCAGTGCTAGGTCAACCGCGACTAGCGTATCCTACGAGCAGTACTTC.

In its sample, this clonotype was seen many times. The CDR3 DNA reads TGTGCCACCAGCAGAGGGATATACGAGCAGTACTTC. This encodes CATSRGIYEQYF. The chain links TRBV15 to TRBJ2-7; the D is unclear. The CDR3 consists of 12 residues. Trimming removed 1 base at V and 4 bases at J, with 5 bases between. CDR1 is LNHNV, CDR2 YYDKDF, per germline (reference sequence). Full variable domain (outside the CDR3, taken from reference TRBV15 and TRBJ2-7): DAMVIQNPRYQVTQFGKPVTLSCSQTLNHNVMYWYQQKSSQAPKLLFHYYDKDFNNEADTPDNFQSRRPNTSFCFLDIRSPGLGDTAMYLCATSRGIYEQYFGPGTRLTVT.

This clonotype was detected ten times or more. CDR3 coding DNA: TGTGCCAGCAGTGATACTAGCGGGCCCTACAATGAGCAGTTCTTC. It encodes CASSDTSGPYNEQFF. The chain joins TRBV6-1 to TRBJ2-1; 9 positions agree with TRBD2. The CDR3 loop spans 15 amino acids. V was clipped by 3 bases and J by 2 bases; unmatched bases: 2. CDR1 MNHNS and CDR2 SASEGT come from the germline V gene.

This chain links TRBV6-1 with TRBJ2-1; 13 bases are shared with TRBD2. The CDR3 has 16 residues. Germline-derived CDR1 and CDR2 are MNHNS and SASEGT. After removal of 8 bases from V and 5 bases from J, the junction contained 9 bases not matched to a gene. The CDR3 reads CASPLGLAGSNNEQFF. CDR3 bases: TGTGCCAGCCCCCTGGGACTAGCGGGATCTAACAATGAGCAGTTCTTC.